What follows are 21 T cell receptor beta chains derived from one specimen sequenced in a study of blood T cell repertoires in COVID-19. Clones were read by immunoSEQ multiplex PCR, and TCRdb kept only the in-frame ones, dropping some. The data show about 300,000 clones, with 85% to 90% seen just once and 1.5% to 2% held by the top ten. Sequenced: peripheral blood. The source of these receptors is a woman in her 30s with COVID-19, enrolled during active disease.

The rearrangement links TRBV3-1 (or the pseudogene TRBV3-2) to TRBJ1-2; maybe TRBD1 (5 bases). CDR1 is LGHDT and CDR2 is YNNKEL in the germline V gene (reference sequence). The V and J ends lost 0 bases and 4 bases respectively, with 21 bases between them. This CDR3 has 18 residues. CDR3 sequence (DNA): TGTGCCAGCAGCCAAGAAAATCCCGACAGACTGCGTCGCTATGGCTACACCTTC. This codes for CASSQENPDRLRRYGYTF.

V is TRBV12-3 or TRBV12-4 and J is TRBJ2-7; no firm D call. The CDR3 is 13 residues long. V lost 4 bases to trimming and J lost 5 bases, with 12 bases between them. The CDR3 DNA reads TGTGCCAGCAGTTCCGGAGAGTTCCACGAGCAGTACTTC. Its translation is CASSSGEFHEQYF.

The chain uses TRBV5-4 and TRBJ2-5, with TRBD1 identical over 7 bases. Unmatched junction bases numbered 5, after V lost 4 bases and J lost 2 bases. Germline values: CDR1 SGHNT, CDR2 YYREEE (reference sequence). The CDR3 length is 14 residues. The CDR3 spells CASSPGGGQETQYF. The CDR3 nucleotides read TGTGCCAGCAGCCCAGGGGGTGGGCAAGAGACCCAGTACTTC. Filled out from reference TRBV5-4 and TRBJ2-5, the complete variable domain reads ETGVTQSPTHLIKTRGQQVTLRCSSQSGHNTVSWYQQALGQGPQFIFQYYREEENGRGNFPPRFSGLQFPNYSSELNVNALELDDSALYLCASSPGGGQETQYFGPGTRLLVL.

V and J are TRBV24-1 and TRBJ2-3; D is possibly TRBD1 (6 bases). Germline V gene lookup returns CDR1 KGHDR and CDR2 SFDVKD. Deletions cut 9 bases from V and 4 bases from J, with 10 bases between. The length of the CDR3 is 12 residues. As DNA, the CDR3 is TGTGCCACCGCAGGGGCCCCAGATACGCAGTATTTT. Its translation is CATAGAPDTQYF.

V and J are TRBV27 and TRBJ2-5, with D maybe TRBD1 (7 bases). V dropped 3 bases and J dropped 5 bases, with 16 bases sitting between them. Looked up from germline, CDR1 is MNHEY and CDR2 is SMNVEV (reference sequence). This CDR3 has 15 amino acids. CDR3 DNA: TGTGCCAGCAGTTTTATGGGCAGGGGGAGGGAGACCCAGTACTTC. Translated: CASSFMGRGRETQYF.

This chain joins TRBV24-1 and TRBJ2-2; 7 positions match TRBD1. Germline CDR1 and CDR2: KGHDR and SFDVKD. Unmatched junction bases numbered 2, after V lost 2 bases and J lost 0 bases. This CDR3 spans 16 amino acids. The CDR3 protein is CATSDWGTANTGELFF. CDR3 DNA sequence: TGTGCCACCAGTGATTGGGGGACAGCGAACACCGGGGAGCTGTTTTTT.

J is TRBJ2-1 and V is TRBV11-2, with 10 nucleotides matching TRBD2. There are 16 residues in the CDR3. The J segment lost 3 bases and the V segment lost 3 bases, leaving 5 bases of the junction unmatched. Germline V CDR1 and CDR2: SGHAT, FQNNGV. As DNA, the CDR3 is TGTGCCAGCAGCTTTACTAGCGGGGATTACTACAATGAGCAGTTCTTC. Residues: CASSFTSGDYYNEQFF.

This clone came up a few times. CDR3 in amino acids: CASSGQGAGDYGYTF. DNA of the CDR3: TGCGCCAGCAGCGGACAGGGGGCTGGCGACTATGGCTACACCTTC. This rearrangement joins TRBV5-1 to TRBJ1-2, with 11 bases lining up with TRBD1. The CDR3 has 15 amino acids. V shed 4 bases, J shed 3 bases, and the junction held 5 bases outside the gene matches. The germline gives CDR1 SGHRS, CDR2 YFSETQ.

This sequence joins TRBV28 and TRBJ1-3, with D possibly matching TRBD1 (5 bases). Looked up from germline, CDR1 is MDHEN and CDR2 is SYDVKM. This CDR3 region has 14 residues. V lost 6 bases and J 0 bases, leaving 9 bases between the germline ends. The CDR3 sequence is CASRSQGSGNTIYF. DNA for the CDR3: TGTGCCAGCAGATCCCAGGGCTCTGGAAACACCATATATTTT.

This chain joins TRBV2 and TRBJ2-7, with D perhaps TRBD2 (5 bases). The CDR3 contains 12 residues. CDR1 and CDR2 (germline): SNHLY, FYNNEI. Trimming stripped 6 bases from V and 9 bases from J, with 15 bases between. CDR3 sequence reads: CASSPLSGWQYF. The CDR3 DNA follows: TGTGCCAGCAGCCCTCTGTCGGGATGGCAGTACTTC.

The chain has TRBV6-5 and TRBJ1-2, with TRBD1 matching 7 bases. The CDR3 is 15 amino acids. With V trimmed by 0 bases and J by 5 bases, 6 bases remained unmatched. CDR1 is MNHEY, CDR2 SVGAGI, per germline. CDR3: CASSYSARGKYGYTF. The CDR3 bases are TGTGCCAGCAGTTACTCGGCCAGGGGGAAGTATGGCTACACCTTC.

The CDR3 here is CASSQLGQSVNSPLHF. The CDR3 coding sequence is TGTGCCAGCAGCCAGCTGGGGCAGAGCGTCAATTCACCCCTCCACTTT. This chain joins TRBV3-1 (or the pseudogene TRBV3-2) and TRBJ1-6, with a weak D call TRBD1 (5 bases). Trimming left V 3 bases short and J 7 bases short, with 16 bases between. CDR1 is LGHDT, CDR2 YNNKEL, per germline (reference sequence). The CDR3 spans 16 residues.

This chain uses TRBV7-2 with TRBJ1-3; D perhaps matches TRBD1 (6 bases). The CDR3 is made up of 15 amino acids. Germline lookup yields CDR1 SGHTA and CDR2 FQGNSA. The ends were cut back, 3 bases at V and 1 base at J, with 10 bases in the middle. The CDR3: CASSLEGTSGNTIYF. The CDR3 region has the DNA TGTGCCAGCAGCTTGGAAGGGACATCTGGAAACACCATATATTTT. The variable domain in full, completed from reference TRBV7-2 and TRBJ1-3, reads GAGVSQSPSNKVTEKGKDVELRCDPISGHTALYWYRQSLGQGLEFLIYFQGNSAPDKSGLPSDRFSAERTGGSVSTLTIQRTQQEDSAVYLCASSLEGTSGNTIYFGEGSWLTVV.

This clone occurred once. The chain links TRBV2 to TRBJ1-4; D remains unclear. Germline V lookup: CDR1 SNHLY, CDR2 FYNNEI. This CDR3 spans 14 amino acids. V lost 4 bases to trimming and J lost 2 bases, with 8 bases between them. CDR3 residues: CASSGPPTNEKLFF. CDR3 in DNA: TGTGCCAGCAGTGGGCCCCCTACTAATGAAAAACTGTTTTTT.

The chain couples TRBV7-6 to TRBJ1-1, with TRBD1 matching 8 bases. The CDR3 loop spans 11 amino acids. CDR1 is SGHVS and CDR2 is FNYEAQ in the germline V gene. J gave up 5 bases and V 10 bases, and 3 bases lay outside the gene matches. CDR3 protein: CAITGGTEAFF. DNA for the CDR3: TGTGCCATAACAGGGGGTACTGAAGCTTTCTTT.

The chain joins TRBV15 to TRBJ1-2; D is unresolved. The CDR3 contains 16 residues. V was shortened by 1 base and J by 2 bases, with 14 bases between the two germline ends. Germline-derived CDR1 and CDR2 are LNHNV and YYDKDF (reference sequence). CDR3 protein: CATSRAVTAGNYGYTF. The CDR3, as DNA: TGTGCCACCAGCAGAGCGGTAACAGCCGGAAACTATGGCTACACCTTC.

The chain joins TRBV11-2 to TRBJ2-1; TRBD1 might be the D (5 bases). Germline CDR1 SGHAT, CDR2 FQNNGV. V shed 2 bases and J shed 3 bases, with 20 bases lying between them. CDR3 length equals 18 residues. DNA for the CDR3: TGTGCCAGCAGCTTACCCCCTTCAGGGCCTGTCTACTACAATGAGCAGTTCTTC. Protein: CASSLPPSGPVYYNEQFF.

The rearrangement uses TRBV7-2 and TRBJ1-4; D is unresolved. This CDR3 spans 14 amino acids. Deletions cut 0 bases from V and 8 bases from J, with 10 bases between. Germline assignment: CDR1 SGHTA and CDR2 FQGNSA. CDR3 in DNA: TGTGCCAGCAGCTTAGCACCAGGAGGCGAAAAACTGTTTTTT. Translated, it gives CASSLAPGGEKLFF.

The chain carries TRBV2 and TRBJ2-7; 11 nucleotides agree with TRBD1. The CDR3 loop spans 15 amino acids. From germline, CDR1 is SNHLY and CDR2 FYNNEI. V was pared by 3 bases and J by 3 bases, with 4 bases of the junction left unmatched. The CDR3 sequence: CASSEGQGGFYEQYF. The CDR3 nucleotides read TGTGCCAGCAGTGAGGGACAGGGGGGGTTCTACGAGCAGTACTTC.

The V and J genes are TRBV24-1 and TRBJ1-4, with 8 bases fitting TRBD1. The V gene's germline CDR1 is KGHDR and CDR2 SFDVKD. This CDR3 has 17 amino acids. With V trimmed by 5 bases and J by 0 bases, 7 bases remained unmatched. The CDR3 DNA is TGTGCCACCAGTGGCGGCGACAGGGGTGCAACTAATGAAAAACTGTTTTTT. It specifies CATSGGDRGATNEKLFF.

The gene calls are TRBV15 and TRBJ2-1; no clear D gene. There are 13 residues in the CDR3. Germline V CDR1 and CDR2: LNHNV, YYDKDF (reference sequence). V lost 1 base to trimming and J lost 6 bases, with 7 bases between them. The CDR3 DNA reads TGTGCCACCAGCAGAGCCTCACTCAATGAGCAGTTCTTC. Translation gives CATSRASLNEQFF.